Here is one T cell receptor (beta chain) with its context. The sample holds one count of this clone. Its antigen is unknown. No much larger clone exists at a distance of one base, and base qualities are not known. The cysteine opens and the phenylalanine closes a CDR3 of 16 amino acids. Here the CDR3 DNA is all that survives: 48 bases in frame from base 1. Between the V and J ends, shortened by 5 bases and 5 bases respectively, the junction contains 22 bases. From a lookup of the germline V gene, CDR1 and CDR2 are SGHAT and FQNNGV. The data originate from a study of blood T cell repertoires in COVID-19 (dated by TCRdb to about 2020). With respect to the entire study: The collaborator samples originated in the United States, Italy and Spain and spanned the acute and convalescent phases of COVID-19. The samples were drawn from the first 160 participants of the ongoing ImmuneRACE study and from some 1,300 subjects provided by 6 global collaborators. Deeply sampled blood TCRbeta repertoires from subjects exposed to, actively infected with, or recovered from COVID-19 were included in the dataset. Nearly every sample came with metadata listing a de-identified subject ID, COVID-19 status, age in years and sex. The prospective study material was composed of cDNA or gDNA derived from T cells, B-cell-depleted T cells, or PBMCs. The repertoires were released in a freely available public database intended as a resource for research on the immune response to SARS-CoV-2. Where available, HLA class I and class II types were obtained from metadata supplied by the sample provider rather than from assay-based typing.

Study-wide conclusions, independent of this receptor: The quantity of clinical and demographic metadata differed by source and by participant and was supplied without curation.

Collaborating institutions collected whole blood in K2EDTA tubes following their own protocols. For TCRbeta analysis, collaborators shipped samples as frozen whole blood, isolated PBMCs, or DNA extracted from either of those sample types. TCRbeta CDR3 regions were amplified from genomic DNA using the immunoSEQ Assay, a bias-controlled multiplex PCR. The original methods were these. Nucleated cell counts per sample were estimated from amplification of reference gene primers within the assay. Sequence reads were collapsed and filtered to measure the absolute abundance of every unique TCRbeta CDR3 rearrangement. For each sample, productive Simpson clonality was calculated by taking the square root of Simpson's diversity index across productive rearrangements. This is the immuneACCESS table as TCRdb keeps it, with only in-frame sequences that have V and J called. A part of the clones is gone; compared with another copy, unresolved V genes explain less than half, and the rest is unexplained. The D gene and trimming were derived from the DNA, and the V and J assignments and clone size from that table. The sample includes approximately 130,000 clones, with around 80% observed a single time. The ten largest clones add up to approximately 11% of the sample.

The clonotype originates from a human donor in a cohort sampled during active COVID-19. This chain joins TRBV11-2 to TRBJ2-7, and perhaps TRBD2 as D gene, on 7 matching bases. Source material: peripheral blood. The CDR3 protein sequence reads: CASSHRGRGPSDEQYF. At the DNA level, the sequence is TGTGCCAGCAGCCACCGTGGGCGGGGGCCAAGCGACGAGCAGTACTTC.